The next 9 T cell receptor beta chains were all read from a single sample in a study of T cell changes during pregnancy in multiple sclerosis (dated by TCRdb to about 2019). Libraries were constructed by the immunoSEQ multiplex PCR assay. The table comes from immuneACCESS by way of TCRdb, which keeps in-frame sequences with V and J called. Part of the clones is missing from these tables; in studies checked, under half for an unresolved V gene and the rest for unknown reasons. The sample has around 41,000 clones on record, roughly 88% of them singletons. The leading ten clones occupy about 1.5% of the sample. Material: PBMCs (not recorded whether the cells were cultured). The receptors shown here come from a female donor with multiple sclerosis, enrolled in a pregnancy study.

The chain carries TRBV7-2 and TRBJ2-1; D is perhaps TRBD2 (5 bases). The CDR3 length is 16 residues. Trimming cost V 1 base and J 4 bases, with 14 bases left between them. Germline CDR1 SGHTA, CDR2 FQGNSA. CDR3 residues: CASSLVSGIRYNEQFF. CDR3 DNA: TGTGCCAGCAGCTTAGTTTCCGGGATAAGGTACAATGAGCAGTTCTTC.

The chain joins TRBV11-3 to TRBJ1-1; 7 nucleotides line up with TRBD1. V lost 5 bases, J lost 5 bases, and 14 bases stayed unmatched. In germline, CDR1 is SGHNT, CDR2 YENEEA. This CDR3 spans 16 amino acids. The CDR3 reads CASSPAVTGRQTEAFF. The DNA for the CDR3 is TGTGCCAGCAGCCCAGCCGTGACAGGGAGACAAACTGAAGCTTTCTTT.

The chain employs TRBV7-9 and TRBJ2-1, with a tentative D call TRBD2 (5 bases). V shed 5 bases and J shed 8 bases, with 22 bases lying between them. This CDR3 contains 16 residues. Germline V gene sequence: CDR1 SEHNR, CDR2 FQNEAQ (reference sequence). The CDR3 spells CASSPRLVGVLDEQFF. The CDR3 DNA follows: TGTGCCAGCAGCCCTAGGCTGGTGGGAGTTTTGGATGAGCAGTTCTTC.

The chain carries TRBV27 and TRBJ1-1; TRBD1 might be the D (6 bases). The CDR3 totals 14 residues. Germline V gene data show CDR1 as MNHEY and CDR2 as SMNVEV (reference sequence). The V and J ends lost 5 bases and 2 bases respectively, with 12 bases between them. CDR3 sequence (DNA): TGTGCCAGCAGTCGCCGGGACACAAACACTGAAGCTTTCTTT. Amino acid sequence: CASSRRDTNTEAFF.

This chain uses TRBV6-4 with TRBJ2-3; possible D gene TRBD1, 5 bases. The germline CDR1 and CDR2 sequences are MRHNA and SNTAGT. The CDR3 is 16 amino acids. V lost 2 bases, J lost 7 bases, and 19 bases lay in between. The chain's CDR3 is CASSDTFVRAVNTQYF. For the CDR3, the DNA is TGTGCCAGCAGTGACACTTTTGTCAGGGCAGTGAATACGCAGTATTTT.

The J gene is TRBJ2-1, the V gene TRBV10-3, with no clear D. V was shortened by 3 bases and J by 15 bases, with 15 bases between the two germline ends. Germline-derived CDR1 and CDR2 are ENHRY and SYGVKD. CDR3 length equals 12 residues. The CDR3 is CAISDATVPGFF. Here the CDR3 DNA reads TGTGCCATCAGTGATGCGACTGTCCCGGGGTTCTTC.

This chain connects TRBV6-1 to TRBJ2-7; weak D call: TRBD1 (6 bases). The V end was cut by 11 bases, the J end by 3 bases, with 11 bases between. Germline V CDR1 and CDR2: MNHNS, SASEGT. The CDR3 is 11 amino acids. CDR3: CAAADSYEQYF. The CDR3 region has the DNA TGTGCCGCTGCGGACAGCTACGAGCAGTACTTC.

This sequence joins TRBV30 and TRBJ1-1, with TRBD1 as a possible D gene (5 bases). The CDR3 totals 11 residues. CDR1 and CDR2 (germline): GTSNPN, SVGIG (reference sequence). V lost 7 bases, J lost 4 bases, and 10 bases lay in between. DNA of the CDR3: TGTGCCTTCCGCGGGGGCACTGAAGCTTTCTTT. It specifies CAFRGGTEAFF.

This sequence joins TRBV7-2 and TRBJ2-7; 8 nucleotides match TRBD1. Germline CDR1 SGHTA, CDR2 FQGNSA. CDR3 size: 15 residues. J gave up 2 bases and V 1 base, and 4 bases lay outside the gene matches. DNA of the CDR3: TGTGCCAGCAGCTTAGATGCGACAGGGGCCTACGAGCAGTACTTC. Translation: CASSLDATGAYEQYF.